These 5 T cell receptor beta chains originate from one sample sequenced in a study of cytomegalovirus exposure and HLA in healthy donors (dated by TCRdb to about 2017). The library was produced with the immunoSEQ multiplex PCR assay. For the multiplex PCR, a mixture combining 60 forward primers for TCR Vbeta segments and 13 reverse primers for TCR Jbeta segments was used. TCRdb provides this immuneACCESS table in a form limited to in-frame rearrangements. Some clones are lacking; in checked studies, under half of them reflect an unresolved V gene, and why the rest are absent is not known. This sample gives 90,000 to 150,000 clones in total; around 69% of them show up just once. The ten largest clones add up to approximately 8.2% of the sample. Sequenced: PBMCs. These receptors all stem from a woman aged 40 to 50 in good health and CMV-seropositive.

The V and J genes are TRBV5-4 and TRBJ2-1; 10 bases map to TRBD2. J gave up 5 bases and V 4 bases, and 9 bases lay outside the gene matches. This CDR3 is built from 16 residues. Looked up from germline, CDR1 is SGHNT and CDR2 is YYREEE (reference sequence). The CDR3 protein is CASSARQRGGHNEQFF. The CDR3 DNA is TGTGCCAGCAGCGCCCGACAGCGGGGGGGCCACAATGAGCAGTTCTTC.

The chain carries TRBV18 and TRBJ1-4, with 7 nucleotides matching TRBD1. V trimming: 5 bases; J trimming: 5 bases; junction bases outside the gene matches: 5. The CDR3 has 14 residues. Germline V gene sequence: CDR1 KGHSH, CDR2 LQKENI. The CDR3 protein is CASSKGDRNEKLFF. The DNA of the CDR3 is TGTGCCAGCTCAAAGGGGGACAGAAATGAAAAACTGTTTTTT.

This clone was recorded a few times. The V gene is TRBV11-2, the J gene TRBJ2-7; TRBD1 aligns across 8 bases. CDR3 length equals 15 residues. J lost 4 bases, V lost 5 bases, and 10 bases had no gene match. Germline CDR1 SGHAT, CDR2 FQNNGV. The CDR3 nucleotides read TGTGCCAGCAGCAGGCTTCAGGGGGCGTTATACGAGCAGTACTTC. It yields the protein CASSRLQGALYEQYF.

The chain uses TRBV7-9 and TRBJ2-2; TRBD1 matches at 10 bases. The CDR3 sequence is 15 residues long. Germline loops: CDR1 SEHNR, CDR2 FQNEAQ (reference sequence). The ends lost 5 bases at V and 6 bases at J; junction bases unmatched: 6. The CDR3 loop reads CASSPRQGAPGELFF. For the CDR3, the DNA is TGTGCCAGCAGCCCCCGACAGGGGGCCCCCGGGGAGCTGTTTTTT. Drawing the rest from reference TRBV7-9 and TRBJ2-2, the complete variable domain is DTGVSQNPRHKITKRGQNVTFRCDPISEHNRLYWYRQTLGQGPEFLTYFQNEAQLEKSRLLSDRFSAERPKGSFSTLEIQRTEQGDSAMYLCASSPRQGAPGELFFGEGSRLTVL.

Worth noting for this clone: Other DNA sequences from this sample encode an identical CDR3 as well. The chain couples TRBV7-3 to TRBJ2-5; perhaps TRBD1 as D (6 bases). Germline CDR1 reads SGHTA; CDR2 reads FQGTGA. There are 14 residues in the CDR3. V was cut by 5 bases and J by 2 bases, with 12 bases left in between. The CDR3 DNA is TGTGCCAGCAGCCCTACAGGGTTACAAGAGACCCAGTACTTC. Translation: CASSPTGLQETQYF.